The T cell receptor (beta chain) under discussion was sequenced for a study (TCRdb year 2016). Notes on the research overall: The research examined where HIV persistence comes from in people whose immune systems controlled HIV infection without treatment.

Comments on this clonotype: The antigen it recognizes is unknown. Base quality data are lacking; no much larger clone is found one base away.

CDR3 length: 15 amino acids, cysteine to phenylalanine. The read is trimmed to its CDR3 DNA, 45 bases read in frame from base 1. CDR1 MNHNS and CDR2 SASEGT were looked up in the germline V gene. Unmatched junction bases come to 7, with V trimmed by 5 bases and J by 4 bases. The library was generated by 5' RACE. Sequencing used an Illumina HiSeq 2000. In TCRdb, the public reads were trimmed at Q25 with fastp and aligned with MiXCR, with productive beta chains retained. CDR3 protein duplicates are merged, each entry listing the most common genes and DNA. Present in this sample are 1,000 to 1,500 distinct CDR3 sequences, roughly 7.2% of which were seen just once. The ten top clones hold about an eighth of the sample.

This sequence uses TRBV6-1 and TRBJ2-5, with TRBD1 matching 10 junction bases. The clonotype originates from a male donor with HIV. The sequencing input was central memory T cells from blood PBMCs. Explained via the paper, the cell subset or site label denotes: central memory CD4+ T cells. The DNA sequence is as follows: TGTGCCAGCAGTCCGGGACAGGGGCATCGAGAGACCCAGTACTTC. This translates into CASSPGQGHRETQYF.